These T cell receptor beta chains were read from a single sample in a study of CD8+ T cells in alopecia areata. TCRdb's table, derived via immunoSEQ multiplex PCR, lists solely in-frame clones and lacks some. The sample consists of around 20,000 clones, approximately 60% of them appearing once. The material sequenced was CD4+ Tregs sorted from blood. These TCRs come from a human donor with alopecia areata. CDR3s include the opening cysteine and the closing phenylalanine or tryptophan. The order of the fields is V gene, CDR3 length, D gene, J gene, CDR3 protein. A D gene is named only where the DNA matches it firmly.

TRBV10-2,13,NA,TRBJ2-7,CASTTAYSYEQYF
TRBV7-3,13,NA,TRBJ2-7,CASSLKSGYEQYF
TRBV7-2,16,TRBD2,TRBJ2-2,CASSLLAGGNTGELFF
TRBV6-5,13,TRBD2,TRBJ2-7,CATARTRSAEQYF
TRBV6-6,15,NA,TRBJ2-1,CASRASGGSYNEQFF
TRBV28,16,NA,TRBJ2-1,CASSSPTGVKANEQFF
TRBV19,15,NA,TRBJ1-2,CASSAGDGSDYGYTF
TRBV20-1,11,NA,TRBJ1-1,CSAASNTEAFF
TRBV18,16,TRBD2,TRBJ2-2,CASSLRAGDPTGELFF
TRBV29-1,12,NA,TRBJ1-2,CSVDDLYYGYTF
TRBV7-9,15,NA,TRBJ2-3,CASSHRILGTDTQYF
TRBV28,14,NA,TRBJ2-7,CASSFTGFSYEQYF
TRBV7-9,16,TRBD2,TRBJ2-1,CASSAGAGGTYNEQFF
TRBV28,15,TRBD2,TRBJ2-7,CASSFSSGRAYEQYF
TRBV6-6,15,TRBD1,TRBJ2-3,CASSPRQGAEDTQYF
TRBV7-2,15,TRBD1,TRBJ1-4,CASSLPQGGHEKLFF
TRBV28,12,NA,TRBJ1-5,CASSLLSQPQHF
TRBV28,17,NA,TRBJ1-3,CASGIYALGSSGNTIYF
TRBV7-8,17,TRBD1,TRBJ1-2,CASSVSPPGQGFYGYTF
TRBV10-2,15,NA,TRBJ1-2,CASSESRFSFYGYTF
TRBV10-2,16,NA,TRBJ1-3,CASSVRLINSGNTIYF
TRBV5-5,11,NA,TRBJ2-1,CASSPRNEQFF
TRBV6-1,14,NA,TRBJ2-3,CASSDRQITDTQYF
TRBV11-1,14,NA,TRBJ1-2,CASSSRSDSHGYTF
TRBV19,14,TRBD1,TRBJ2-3,CASSFLTGADTQYF
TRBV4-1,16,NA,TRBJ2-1,CASSPGLSGDHNEQFF
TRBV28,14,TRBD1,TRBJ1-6,CASSPQGVNSPLHF
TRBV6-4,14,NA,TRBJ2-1,CASNCQQEEYEQFF
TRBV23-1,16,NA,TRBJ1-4,CASSQPRDYKSGKLFF
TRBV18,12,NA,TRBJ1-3,CASSPPGNTIYF
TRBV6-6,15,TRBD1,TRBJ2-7,CASSPRTGVSYEQYF
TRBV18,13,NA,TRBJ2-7,CASSRQQGDEQYF
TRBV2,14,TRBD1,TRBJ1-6,CASIGQGVNSPLHF
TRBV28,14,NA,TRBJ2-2,CASGSGFPTGELFF
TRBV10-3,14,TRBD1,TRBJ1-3,CAIRPGGSGNTIYF
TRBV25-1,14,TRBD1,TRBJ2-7,CASSARDRDYEQYF
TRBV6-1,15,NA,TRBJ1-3,CASSEVLRRGNTIYF
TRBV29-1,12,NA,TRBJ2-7,CSARQAGYEQYF
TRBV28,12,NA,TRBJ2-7,CASTGSSYEQYF
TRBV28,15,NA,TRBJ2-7,CASSWTTRPPYEQYF
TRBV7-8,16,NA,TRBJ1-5,CASSLAMGYSNQPQHF
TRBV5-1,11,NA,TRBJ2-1,CASSLGSEQFF
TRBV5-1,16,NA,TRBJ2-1,CASSLGGTGSYNEQFF
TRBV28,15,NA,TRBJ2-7,CASRKQSPSSYEQYF
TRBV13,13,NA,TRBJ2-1,CASSLGTLLEQFF
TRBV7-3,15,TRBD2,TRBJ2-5,CASSFSGGEQETQYF
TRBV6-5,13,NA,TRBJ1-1,CASSYAVPSEAFF
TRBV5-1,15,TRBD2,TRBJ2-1,CASSWGTSSGYEQFF
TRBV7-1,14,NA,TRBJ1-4,CASSLYDSVEKLFF
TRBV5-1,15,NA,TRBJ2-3,CASHREASSTDTQYF
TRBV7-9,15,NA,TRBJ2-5,CASSLGWVSGETQYF
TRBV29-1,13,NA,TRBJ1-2,CSVEEGGFYGYTF
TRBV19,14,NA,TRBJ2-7,CASSIPGNRYEQYF
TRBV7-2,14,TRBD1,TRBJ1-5,CASSLGAGGQPQHF